This TCR beta chain was recovered during a study of cytomegalovirus exposure and HLA in healthy donors (dated by TCRdb to 2016 to 2017). Regarding the complete study: According to a later analysis, one platform produced both the 120 validation repertoires and the 670 or so repertoires of the first cohort. The aim of the study was to test whether cataloging public T cell receptors could identify signatures of past pathogen exposure. Besides the first cohort of around 670 subjects, a separate validation cohort made up of 90 to 150 different subjects was used. To predict cytomegalovirus infection status, the study brought together high-throughput TCR immunosequencing, statistical association of individual TCRs with disease status, and machine learning.

General conclusions and limits of the study: The classifier was reported to diagnose cytomegalovirus status with high specificity and sensitivity in both the original cohort and the validation cohort. The validation cohort had no HLA typing available for a later analysis, so co-occurrence within that cohort was assessed over all 120 or so repertoires. Of the cluster scores, roughly 95% were above 0 in a later analysis, which found that TCRs clustered in the first cohort also tended to co-occur in the 120 validation repertoires. The authors suggested that the approach could potentially be extended to other disease states and immunological phenotypes. A few of the identified cytomegalovirus-associated TCR beta chains were confirmed in vitro to be specific for cytomegalovirus antigens. A total of 150 or so TCR beta chains were listed by the study as associated with cytomegalovirus. Most TCR sequences were observed very rarely across donors, whereas some public TCRs were present in many individuals.

Library preparation used the immunoSEQ multiplex PCR assay. Under the source paper's analysis protocol: A statistical classification framework was built to diagnose cytomegalovirus status from the catalog of TCR beta chain sequences. Imported from immuneACCESS, the table was reduced by TCRdb to in-frame sequences with V and J called. These copies leave out some clones; in studies compared against another copy, an unresolved V gene accounts for under half, and the cause of the remainder is not known. That table is the source of V, J and clone size, and D and trimming were worked out from the DNA. Present in this sample are over 200,000 clones, 70% to 90% of which were seen just once. The ten largest clonotypes hold around 3% of the sample. A note on this clone: It has no known antigen specificity. Base-call qualities are not available, and no considerably larger clone is one nucleotide away.

The donors belonged to the validation cohort of over a hundred subjects, which was separate from the approximately 700-subject first cohort. According to the germline V gene, CDR1 reads MDHEN and CDR2 reads SYDVKM. The CDR3 runs 12 amino acids, cysteine and phenylalanine included. Of all the DNA, just the CDR3 is kept, 36 bases in frame from base 1. Relative to germline, V is missing 5 bases and J is missing 5 bases, with 2 bases of the junction outside any gene match. The chain is assembled from TRBV28 and TRBJ1-2; the junction holds 7 bases that match TRBD1. Specimen: PBMCs. The clonotype comes from a woman under 30 in good health and CMV-seronegative. The CDR3 corresponds to CASSRQGYGYTF. The base sequence is TGTGCCAGCAGTAGACAGGGTTATGGCTACACCTTC.